The 2 T cell receptor beta chains listed next were all sequenced from one sample in a study of vaccination and CD4 T cells after COVID-19. Treatment denoted: roughly 10-day PBMC culture with coronavirus spike peptide pools or control peptides (ViraFEST assay). An Oncomine TCR Beta short-read assay was used to sequence the DNA from cultured CD4+ T cells. TCRdb recomputed calls from the PCR reads with MiXCR, one row per CDR3 protein. The sample lists about 17,000 distinct CDR3 sequences; approximately 54% were seen once. The antigens of these receptors remain unknown. Sequenced sample: CD4+ T cells from blood, cultured in vitro. The receptors shown here come from a human donor who had recovered from COVID-19.

This CDR3 is CASSLAAGYYEQYF. The CDR3 region has the DNA TGTGCCAGCAGCTTAGCGGCAGGCTACTACGAGCAGTACTTC. This chain connects TRBV7-9 to TRBJ2-7; D remains unclear. The CDR3 is 14 residues long. Germline loops: CDR1 SEHNR, CDR2 FQNEAQ (reference sequence). V lost 0 bases and J 3 bases, leaving 9 bases between the germline ends.

A few counts support this clonotype. The chain uses TRBV7-8 and TRBJ2-7; D is possibly TRBD1 or TRBD2 (5 bases each). V lost 5 bases to trimming and J lost 3 bases, with 8 bases between them. The CDR3 consists of 12 residues. CDR1 and CDR2 (germline): SGHVS, FQNEAQ. The DNA for the CDR3 is TGTGCCAGCAGCCGGGACCGCTACGAGCAGTACTTC. Amino acid sequence: CASSRDRYEQYF.